A selection of T cell receptor beta chains follows, all from one sample in a study of T-cell memory formation after mild COVID-19. TCRdb used MiXCR to reprocess the 5' RACE reads, holding one entry per CDR3 protein. This table holds 250,000 to 350,000 distinct CDR3 sequences, roughly a fifth found once. The sequencing input was PBMCs or a T cell subset sorted from them (not recorded which). The receptors here all came from a young man who had mild COVID-19 (a few samples of this study predate the infection). Cell type and time point are not known. The CDR3 runs from the conserved cysteine through the conserved F or W. D genes are given only for firm matches. Rows give clone size only sometimes, using once, few, many, or a class for an expanded clone.

>TRBV7-2|TRBJ2-1|TRBD1|few
TGTGCCAGCAGCCCACAGGGACAGGGCTGGCATGAGCAGTTCTTC
CASSPQGQGWHEQFF
>TRBV7-9|TRBJ2-6|-|many
TGTGCCAGCAGCTTAGCCTCCTCTGGGGCCAACGTCCTGACTTTC
CASSLASSGANVLTF
>TRBV7-9|TRBJ1-2|-|-
TGTGCCAGCAGCCCCCCTGGAGTCGGCTACACCTTC
CASSPPGVGYTF
>TRBV3-1|TRBJ2-5|TRBD1|many
TGTGCCAGCAGCCTCGGACAGGGGCCCCAAGAGACCCAGTACTTC
CASSLGQGPQETQYF
>TRBV5-1|TRBJ1-4|-|-
TGCGCCAGCAGCCCTGATGGACGGGGGGATGAAAAACTGTTTTTT
CASSPDGRGDEKLFF
>TRBV5-1|TRBJ2-6|-|-
TGCGCCAGCAACAGGGACTCTGGGGCCAACGTCCTGACTTTC
CASNRDSGANVLTF
>TRBV7-2|TRBJ2-7|-|few
TGTGCCAGCAGCTCGGACAGACGAGGACAGTACTTC
CASSSDRRGQYF
>TRBV29-1|TRBJ2-3|-|few
TGCAGCGTTGAACGGCAGGTCACAGATACGCAGTATTTT
CSVERQVTDTQYF
>TRBV2|TRBJ2-3|-|few
TGTGCCAGCAGTGTTGATCTGACCGGAGATACGCAGTATTTT
CASSVDLTGDTQYF
>TRBV3-1|TRBJ1-6|TRBD1|few
TGTGCCAGCAGCCCTTGGGACAGGAATAATTCACCCCTCCACTTT
CASSPWDRNNSPLHF
>TRBV20-1|TRBJ2-7|-|-
TGCAGTGCTAGCTCCAAGGGCCCTACCTACGAGCAGTACTTC
CSASSKGPTYEQYF
>TRBV20-1|TRBJ2-7|-|-
TGCAGTGCTAGCTCTCCGGGGTTTCACGAGCAGTACTTC
CSASSPGFHEQYF
>TRBV7-2|TRBJ2-5|TRBD2|-
TGTGCCGGGGGGTCGGGGGGGTATGAGACCCAGTACTTC
CAGGSGGYETQYF
>TRBV7-8|TRBJ2-7|TRBD2|-
TGTGCCAGCAGCGTGATGCGGGGGGGGATCTCCTACGAGCAGTACTTC
CASSVMRGGISYEQYF
>TRBV20-1|TRBJ2-3|-|few
TGCAGTGCCCCACGCGAGGGCACAGATACGCAGTATTTT
CSAPREGTDTQYF
>TRBV15|TRBJ2-1|TRBD2|-
TGTGCCACCAGCAGAGGGGGGACTAGCGGGCTCAATGAGCAGTTCTTC
CATSRGGTSGLNEQFF
>TRBV12-3/TRBV12-4|TRBJ1-6|-|few
TGTGCCAGCAGTTTGTGGGGGGCGCATGAGCGGTACCCTTATAATTCACCCCTCCACTTT
CASSLWGAHERYPYNSPLHF
>TRBV11-1|TRBJ2-1|-|few
TGTGCCAGCAGCCACCTTGGGGTGGGGGAGACATACAATGAGCAGTTCTTC
CASSHLGVGETYNEQFF
>TRBV20-1|TRBJ2-1|TRBD1|-
TGCAGTGCTAGAGGACAGGGTGTCTTAGCCGGCTCCTACAATGAGCAGTTCTTC
CSARGQGVLAGSYNEQFF
>TRBV5-1|TRBJ2-3|TRBD2|-
TGCGCCAGCAGCACTCTAGCGGAGACAGATACGCAGTATTTT
CASSTLAETDTQYF
>TRBV20-1|TRBJ1-1|-|-
TGCAGTGCCATCGCCGCGGCAGGGGAAACTGAAGCTTTCTTT
CSAIAAAGETEAFF
>TRBV20-1|TRBJ2-3|-|few
TGCAGTGCTAGAGAGAGCAAGGCGAGGGGAGCAGATACGCAGTATTTT
CSARESKARGADTQYF
>TRBV6-5|TRBJ2-4|TRBD2|few
TGTGCCAGCAGGGGGAGCGGGGGGAAAAACATTCAGTACTTC
CASRGSGGKNIQYF
>TRBV7-6|TRBJ1-1|-|-
TGTGCCAGCAGCTTAGCGCTCGGGAGGGGAGGTAAGAACACTGAAGCTTTCTTT
CASSLALGRGGKNTEAFF